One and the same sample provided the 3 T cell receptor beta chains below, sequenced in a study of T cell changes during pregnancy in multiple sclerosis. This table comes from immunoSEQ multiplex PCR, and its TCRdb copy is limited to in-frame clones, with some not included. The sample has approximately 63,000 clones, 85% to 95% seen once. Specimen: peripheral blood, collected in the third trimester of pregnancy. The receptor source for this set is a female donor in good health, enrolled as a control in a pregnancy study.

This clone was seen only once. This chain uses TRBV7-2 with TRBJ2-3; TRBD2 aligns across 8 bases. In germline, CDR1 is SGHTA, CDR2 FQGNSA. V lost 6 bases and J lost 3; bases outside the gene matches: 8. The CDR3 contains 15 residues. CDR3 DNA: TGTGCCAGCAGGGGGATAGCGGGACTTACAGATACGCAGTATTTT. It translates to CASRGIAGLTDTQYF.

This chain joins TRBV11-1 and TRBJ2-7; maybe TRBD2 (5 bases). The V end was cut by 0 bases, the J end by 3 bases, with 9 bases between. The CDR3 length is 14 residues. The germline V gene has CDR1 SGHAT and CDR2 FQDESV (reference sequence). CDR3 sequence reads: CASSLAFRDYEQYF. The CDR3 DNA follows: TGTGCCAGCAGCTTAGCGTTCCGGGACTACGAGCAGTACTTC.

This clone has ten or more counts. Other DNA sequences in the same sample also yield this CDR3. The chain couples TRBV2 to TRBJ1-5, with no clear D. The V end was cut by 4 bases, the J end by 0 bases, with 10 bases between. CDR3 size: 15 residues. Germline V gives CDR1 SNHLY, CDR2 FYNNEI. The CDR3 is CASSGESYSNQPQHF. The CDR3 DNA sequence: TGTGCCAGCAGTGGAGAGAGTTATAGCAATCAGCCCCAGCATTTT. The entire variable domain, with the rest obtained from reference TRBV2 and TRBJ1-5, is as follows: EPEVTQTPSHQVTQMGQEVILRCVPISNHLYFYWYRQILGQKVEFLVSFYNNEISEKSEIFDDQFSVERPDGSNFTLKIRSTKLEDSAMYFCASSGESYSNQPQHFGDGTRLSIL.